This T cell receptor beta chain was found in a study of T cell changes during pregnancy in multiple sclerosis. Clones were sequenced by immunoSEQ multiplex PCR, and TCRdb holds only the in-frame ones, with some missing. The table lists 30,000 or so clones, roughly 87% of them singletons. The V end was cut by 0 bases, the J end by 5 bases, with 14 bases between. This CDR3 comprises 16 residues. Per germline, CDR1 MNHEY and CDR2 SMNVEV (reference sequence). Source: CD8+ T cells from peripheral blood mononuclear cells, taken in the second trimester of pregnancy. The clonotype was recovered from a female donor with multiple sclerosis, enrolled in a pregnancy study. This sequence joins TRBV27 and TRBJ2-1; possible D gene TRBD1, 7 bases. CDR3 sequence: CASSLSGRGRNNEQFF. In DNA, the CDR3 is TGTGCCAGCAGTTTATCGGGCAGGGGGAGGAACAATGAGCAGTTCTTC.